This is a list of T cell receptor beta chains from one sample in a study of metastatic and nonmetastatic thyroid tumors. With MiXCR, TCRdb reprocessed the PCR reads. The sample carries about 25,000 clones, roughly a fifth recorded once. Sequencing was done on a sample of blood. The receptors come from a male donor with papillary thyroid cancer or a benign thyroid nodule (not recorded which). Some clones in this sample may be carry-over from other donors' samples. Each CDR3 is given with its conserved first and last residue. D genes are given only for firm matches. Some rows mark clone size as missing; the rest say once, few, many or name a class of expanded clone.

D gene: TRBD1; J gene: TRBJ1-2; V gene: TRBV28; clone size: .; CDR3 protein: CASSLSGTGGWFGYTF; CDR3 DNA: TGTGCCAGCAGTTTATCAGGGACAGGGGGATGGTTTGGCTACACCTTC
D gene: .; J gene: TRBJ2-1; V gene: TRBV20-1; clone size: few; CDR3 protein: CSARVWRNYNEQFF; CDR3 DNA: TGCAGTGCTAGAGTCTGGCGGAACTACAATGAGCAGTTCTTC
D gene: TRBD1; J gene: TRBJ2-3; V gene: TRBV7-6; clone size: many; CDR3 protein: CASSLTGGFTDTQYF; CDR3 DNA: TGTGCCAGCAGCTTAACAGGGGGGTTCACAGATACGCAGTATTTT
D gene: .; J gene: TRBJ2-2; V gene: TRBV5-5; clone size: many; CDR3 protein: CASSDTQGNTGELFF; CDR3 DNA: TGTGCCAGCAGCGATACGCAGGGAAACACCGGGGAGCTGTTTTTT
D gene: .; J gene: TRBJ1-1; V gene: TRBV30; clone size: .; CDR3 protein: CAWARVNTEAFF; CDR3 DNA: TGTGCCTGGGCACGGGTAAACACTGAAGCTTTCTTT
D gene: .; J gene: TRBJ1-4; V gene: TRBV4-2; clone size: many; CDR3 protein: CASSQDRDRLFF; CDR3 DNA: TGTGCCAGCAGCCAAGATCGGGACCGGCTGTTTTTT
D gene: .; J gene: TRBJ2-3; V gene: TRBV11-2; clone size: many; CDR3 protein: CASRRDTDTQYF; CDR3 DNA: TGTGCCAGCAGAAGGGACACAGATACGCAGTATTTT
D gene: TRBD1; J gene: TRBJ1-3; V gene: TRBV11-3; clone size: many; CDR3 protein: CASSLGQGAAGNTIYF; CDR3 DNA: TGTGCCAGCAGCTTGGGACAGGGGGCCGCTGGAAACACCATATATTTT
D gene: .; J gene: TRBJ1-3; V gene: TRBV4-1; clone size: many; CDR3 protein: CASSQVRGNTIYF; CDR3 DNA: TGCGCCAGCAGCCAAGTTAGGGGGAACACCATATATTTT
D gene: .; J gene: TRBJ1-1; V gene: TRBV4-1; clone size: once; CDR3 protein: CASSQERGTNTEAFF; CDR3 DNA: TGCGCCAGCAGCCAAGAACGAGGGACGAACACTGAAGCTTTCTTT
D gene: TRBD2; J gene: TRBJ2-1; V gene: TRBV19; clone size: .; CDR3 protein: CASSRAGKPNEQFF; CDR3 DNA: TGTGCCAGTAGTAGAGCGGGAAAGCCCAATGAGCAGTTCTTC